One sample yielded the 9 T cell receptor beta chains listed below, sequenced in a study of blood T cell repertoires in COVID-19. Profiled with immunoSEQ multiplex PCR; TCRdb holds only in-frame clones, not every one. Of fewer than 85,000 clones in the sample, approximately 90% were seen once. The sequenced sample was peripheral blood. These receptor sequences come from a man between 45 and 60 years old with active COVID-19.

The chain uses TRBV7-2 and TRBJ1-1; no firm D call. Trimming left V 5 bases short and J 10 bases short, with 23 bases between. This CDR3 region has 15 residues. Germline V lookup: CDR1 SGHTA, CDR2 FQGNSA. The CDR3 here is CASSPGRGGEGVAFF. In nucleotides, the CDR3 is TGTGCCAGCAGCCCCGGCCGGGGTGGAGAGGGCGTAGCTTTCTTT.

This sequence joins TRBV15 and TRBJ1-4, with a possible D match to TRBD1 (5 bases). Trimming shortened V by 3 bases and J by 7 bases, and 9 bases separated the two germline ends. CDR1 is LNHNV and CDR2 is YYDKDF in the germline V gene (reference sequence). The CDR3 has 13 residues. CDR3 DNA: TGTGCCACCAGCAGGGGGCGCGGTGAAAAACTGTTTTTT. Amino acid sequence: CATSRGRGEKLFF.

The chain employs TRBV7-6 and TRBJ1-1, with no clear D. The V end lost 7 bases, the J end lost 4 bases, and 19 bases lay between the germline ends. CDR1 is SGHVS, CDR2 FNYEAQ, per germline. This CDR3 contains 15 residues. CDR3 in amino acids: CASTIAAGSSTEAFF. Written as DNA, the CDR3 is TGTGCCAGCACCATAGCGGCGGGTAGTAGCACTGAAGCTTTCTTT.

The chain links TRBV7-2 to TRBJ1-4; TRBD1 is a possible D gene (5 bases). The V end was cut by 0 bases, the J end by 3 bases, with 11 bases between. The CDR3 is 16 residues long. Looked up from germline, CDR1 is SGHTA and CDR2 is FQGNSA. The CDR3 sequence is CASSLALGASNEKLFF. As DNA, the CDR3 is TGTGCCAGCAGCTTAGCGCTAGGGGCCTCTAATGAAAAACTGTTTTTT.

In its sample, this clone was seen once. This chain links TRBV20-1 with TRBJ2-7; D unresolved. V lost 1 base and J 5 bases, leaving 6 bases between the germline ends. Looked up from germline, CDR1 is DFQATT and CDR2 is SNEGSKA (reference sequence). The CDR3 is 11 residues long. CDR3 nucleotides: TGCAGTGCTAGAGTGTCTGACGAGCAGTACTTC. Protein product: CSARVSDEQYF.

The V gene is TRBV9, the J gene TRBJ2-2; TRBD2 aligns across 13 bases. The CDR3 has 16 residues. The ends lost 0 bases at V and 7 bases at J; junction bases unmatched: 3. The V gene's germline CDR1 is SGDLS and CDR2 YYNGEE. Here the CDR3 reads CASSVGLAGGGGELFF. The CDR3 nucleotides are TGTGCCAGCAGCGTAGGACTAGCGGGAGGCGGCGGGGAGCTGTTTTTT.

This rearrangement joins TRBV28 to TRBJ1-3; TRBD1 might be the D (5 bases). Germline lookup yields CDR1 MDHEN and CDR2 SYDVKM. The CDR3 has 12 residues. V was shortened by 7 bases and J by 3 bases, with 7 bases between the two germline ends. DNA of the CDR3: TGTGCCAGCAAGGGGCTTGGAAACACCATATATTTT. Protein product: CASKGLGNTIYF.

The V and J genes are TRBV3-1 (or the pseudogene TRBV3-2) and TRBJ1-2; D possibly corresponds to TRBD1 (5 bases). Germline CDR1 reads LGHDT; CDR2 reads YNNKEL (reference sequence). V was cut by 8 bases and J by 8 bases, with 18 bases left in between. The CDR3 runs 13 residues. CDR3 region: CASAGPEFGGYTF. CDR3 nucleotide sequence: TGTGCCAGCGCGGGACCCGAGTTCGGCGGCTACACCTTC.

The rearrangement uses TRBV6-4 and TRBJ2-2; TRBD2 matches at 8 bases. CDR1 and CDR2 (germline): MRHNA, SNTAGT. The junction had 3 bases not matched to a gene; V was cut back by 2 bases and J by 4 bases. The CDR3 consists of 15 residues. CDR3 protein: CASSDRGGSTGELFF. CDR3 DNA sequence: TGTGCCAGCAGTGACCGGGGGGGTAGCACCGGGGAGCTGTTTTTT.